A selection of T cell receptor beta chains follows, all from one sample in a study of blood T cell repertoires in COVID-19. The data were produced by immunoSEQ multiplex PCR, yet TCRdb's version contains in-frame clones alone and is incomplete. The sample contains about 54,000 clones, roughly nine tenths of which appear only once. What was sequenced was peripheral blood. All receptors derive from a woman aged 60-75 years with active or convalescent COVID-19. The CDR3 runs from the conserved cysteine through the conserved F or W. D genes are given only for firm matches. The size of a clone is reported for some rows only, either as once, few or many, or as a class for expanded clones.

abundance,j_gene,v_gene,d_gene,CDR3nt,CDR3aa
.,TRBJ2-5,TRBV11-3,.,TGTGCCAGCAGCTTAGCTCTCGGCCAGGGGCCCCAGTACTTC,CASSLALGQGPQYF
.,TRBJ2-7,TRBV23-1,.,TGCGCCAGCAGTCGACACTGCGGGGCTAGCTCCTACGAGCAGTACTTC,CASSRHCGASSYEQYF
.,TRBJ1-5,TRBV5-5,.,TGTGCCAGCAGCCCAGGACAGCCCAATCAGCCCCAGCATTTT,CASSPGQPNQPQHF
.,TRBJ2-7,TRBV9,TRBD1,TGTGCCAGCAGCGTAGGTGACAGGGCCCACGAGCAGTACTTC,CASSVGDRAHEQYF
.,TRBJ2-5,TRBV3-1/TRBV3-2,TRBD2,TGTGCCAGCAGCCCCGGACTAGCGGGGGGGCGGGAGACCCAGTACTTC,CASSPGLAGGRETQYF
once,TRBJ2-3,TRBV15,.,TGTGCCACCAGCAGGGAAGGACAGACAGATACGCAGTATTTT,CATSREGQTDTQYF
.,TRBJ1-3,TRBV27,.,TGTGCCAGCAGTTTATCCCCCCCCCGTTCTGGAAACACCATATATTTT,CASSLSPPRSGNTIYF
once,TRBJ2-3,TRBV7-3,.,TGTGCCAGCAGCCAAGGGGGCGGGAATGGAGATACGCAGTATTTT,CASSQGGGNGDTQYF
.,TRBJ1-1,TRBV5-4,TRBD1,TGTGCCAGCAGCTGGGGGAACAGGGGGCCCATGAACACTGAAGCTTTCTTT,CASSWGNRGPMNTEAFF
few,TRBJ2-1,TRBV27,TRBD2,TGTGCCAGCAGCGACCGGGAACTAGCGGGGAGCTCCTACAATGAGCAGTTCTTC,CASSDRELAGSSYNEQFF
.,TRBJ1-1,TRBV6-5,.,TGTGCCAGCACGGGGGGCGGACAAGGGGACACTGAAGCTTTCTTT,CASTGGGQGDTEAFF
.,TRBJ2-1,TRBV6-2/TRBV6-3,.,TGTGCCAGCAGTTATTTAGCGGATTCCTACGGGGATGAGCAGTTCTTC,CASSYLADSYGDEQFF
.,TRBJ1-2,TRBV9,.,TGTGCCAGCAGCGTAGCAGGGGCAGAAGGCTACACCTTC,CASSVAGAEGYTF
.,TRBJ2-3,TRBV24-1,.,TGTGCCACCAGTGGGAGGCAATTCACAGATACGCAGTATTTT,CATSGRQFTDTQYF
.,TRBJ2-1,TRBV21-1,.,TGTGCCAGCAGCAAAGAGAAGGAAGGACAGGGGAATGAGCAGTTCTTC,CASSKEKEGQGNEQFF
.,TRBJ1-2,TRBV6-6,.,TGTGCCAGCAGTACAGGGTATGGCTACACCTTC,CASSTGYGYTF
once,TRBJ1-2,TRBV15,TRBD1,TGTGCCACCAGCAGAACAGGGGTCAAACGTGTAGATGGCTACACCTTC,CATSRTGVKRVDGYTF
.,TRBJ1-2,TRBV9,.,TGTGCCAGCAAGAGGGGAGGCTGGGGCTACACCTTC,CASKRGGWGYTF
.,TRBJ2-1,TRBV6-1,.,TGTGCCAGCAGTGAAGGCCAGGGTAAGGGGTCCTACAATGAGCAGTTCTTC,CASSEGQGKGSYNEQFF
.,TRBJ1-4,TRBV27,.,TGTGCCAGCAGTCCGGGGTATCTTACAGGGAGTGAAAAACTGTTTTTT,CASSPGYLTGSEKLFF
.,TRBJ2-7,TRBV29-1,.,TGCAGCGTTCGGGGGACCAGGGGGTATTCCTACGAGCAGTACTTC,CSVRGTRGYSYEQYF
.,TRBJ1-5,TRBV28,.,TGTGCCAGCGCAAGCTTCACCTGGACAGCGAGCAATCAGCCCCAGCATTTT,CASASFTWTASNQPQHF
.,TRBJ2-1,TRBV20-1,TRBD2,TGCAGTGCTAGTTCTCGGGGAGGGCTCTCCTACAATGAGCAGTTCTTC,CSASSRGGLSYNEQFF
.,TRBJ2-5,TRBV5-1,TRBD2,TGCGCCAGCAGCGGCGGGACTAGCGGGCGAGAGACCCAGTACTTC,CASSGGTSGRETQYF
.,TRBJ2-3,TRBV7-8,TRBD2,TGTGCCAGCAGCTTTCGACTAGCGGGAGTAGAGACAGATACGCAGTATTTT,CASSFRLAGVETDTQYF
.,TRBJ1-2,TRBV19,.,TGTGCCAGTAGTATCGACAGAGGCAGCTATGGCTACACCTTC,CASSIDRGSYGYTF
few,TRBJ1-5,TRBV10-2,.,TGCGCCAGCAGTGATTTGTCACATATCAATCAGCCCCAGCATTTT,CASSDLSHINQPQHF
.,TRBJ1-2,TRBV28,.,TGTGCCAGCAGTCCCCTCCTGGGACAATCCTTCTATGGCTACACCTTC,CASSPLLGQSFYGYTF
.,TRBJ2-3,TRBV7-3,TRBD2,TGTGCCAGCAGCTTATTAGGGACTAACACAGATACGCAGTATTTT,CASSLLGTNTDTQYF
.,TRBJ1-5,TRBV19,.,TGTGCCAGTAGTATCCAGACGGGTCAGCCCCAGCATTTT,CASSIQTGQPQHF
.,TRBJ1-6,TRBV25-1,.,TGTGCCAGCAGTGCGACGGGTAATTCACCCCTCCACTTT,CASSATGNSPLHF
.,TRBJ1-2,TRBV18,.,TGTGCCAGCTCACCAGCGGTCGGCGGCTACACCTTC,CASSPAVGGYTF
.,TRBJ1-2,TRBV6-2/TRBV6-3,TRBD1,TGTGCCAGCAGTCGGATTCTACAGGGGGGTCGCTATGGCTACACCTTC,CASSRILQGGRYGYTF
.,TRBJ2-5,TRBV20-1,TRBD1,TGCAGTGCTAGTAGGAGAAACACAGGGGTGGGAGAGACCCAGTACTTC,CSASRRNTGVGETQYF
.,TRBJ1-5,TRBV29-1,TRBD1,TGCAGCGCCCGGACAGGGGGGAGCAATCAGCCCCAGCATTTT,CSARTGGSNQPQHF
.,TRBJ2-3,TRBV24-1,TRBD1,TGTGCCACCAGTGTACCCAGGGGGAACACAGATACGCAGTATTTT,CATSVPRGNTDTQYF
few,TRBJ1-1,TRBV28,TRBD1,TGTGCCAGCAGTTTATACCGACAGGGGACGGGCGCTGAAGCTTTCTTT,CASSLYRQGTGAEAFF
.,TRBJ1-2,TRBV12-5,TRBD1,TGTGCTAGTGGTTTCCCAGGAGGGGGCGGCTACACCTTC,CASGFPGGGGYTF
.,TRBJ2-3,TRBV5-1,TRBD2,TGCGCCACCTCAAGCGGGGGGCTCACAGATACGCAGTATTTT,CATSSGGLTDTQYF
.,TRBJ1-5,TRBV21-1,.,TGTGCCAGCAGCAAAACGGGTAAGGGACAGGCCATGGCACAGAGCAATCAGCCCCAGCATTTT,CASSKTGKGQAMAQSNQPQHF
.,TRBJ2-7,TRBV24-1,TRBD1,TGTGCCACCAGTGATACCGGGACAGGAGCCTACGAGCAGTACTTC,CATSDTGTGAYEQYF
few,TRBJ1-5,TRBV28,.,TGTGCCAGCACCCCTCTCGGGGGGTGGGATCAGCCCCAGCATTTT,CASTPLGGWDQPQHF
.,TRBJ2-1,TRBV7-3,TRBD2,TGTGCCAGCAGCTTTGAGAGCGGGAGGGGTGAGCAGTTCTTC,CASSFESGRGEQFF
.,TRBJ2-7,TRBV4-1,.,TGCGCCAGCAGCCAAGAGAGACAGTCCTACGAGCAGTACTTC,CASSQERQSYEQYF
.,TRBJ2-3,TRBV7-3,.,TGTGCCAGCAGCCCCCGCCGCCCGAGCCCGGCAGATACGCAGTATTTT,CASSPRRPSPADTQYF
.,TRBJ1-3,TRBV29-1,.,TGCAGCGTTGAAGATTCCAACGGGGAGACCATATATTTT,CSVEDSNGETIYF
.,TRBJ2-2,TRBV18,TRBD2,TGTGCCAGCTCACCAAATGGCCTCGGACTAGCGGGAAGGGAGCTGTTTTTT,CASSPNGLGLAGRELFF
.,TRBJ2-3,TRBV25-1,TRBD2,TGTGCCAGCAGTGACCCCTCCCTAGCGGCTAGCACAGATACGCAGTATTTT,CASSDPSLAASTDTQYF
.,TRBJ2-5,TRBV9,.,TGTGCCAGCAGCGTGACTAGTTTCGAGGAGACCCAGTACTTC,CASSVTSFEETQYF